This T cell receptor beta chain was observed in a study of T cells after yellow fever vaccination. Study background: When fractions had low cell numbers, they were prepared with SMART-Seq v4 Ultra Low Input.

CDR3 length: 15 amino acids. The V gene's germline CDR1 is SGDLS and CDR2 YYNGEE. One entry per CDR3 protein, called by TCRdb with MiXCR from the 5' RACE reads. Of 250,000 to 300,000 distinct CDR3 sequences listed, roughly 9% are singletons. Details on this clonotype: The junction differs from germline at one of its ends, possibly a read error.

This rearrangement joins TRBV9 to TRBJ1-1; tentatively, D is TRBD1 (6 bases). The receptor's source is a man younger than 30 who received the YFV17D yellow fever vaccine. Sequenced material: CD4+ T cells sorted from PBMCs, taken 5 days after the yellow fever booster vaccination. The CDR3: CACSVVDSRNTEAFF. The CDR3 coding sequence is TGTGCCTGCAGCGTTGTGGACAGCAGGAACACTGAAGCTTTCTTT.